The clone carrying this T cell receptor beta chain was observed a few times. TCRdb reprocessed the RACE reads via MiXCR and lists one record per CDR3 protein. The table shows roughly 100,000 distinct CDR3 sequences, with 10% to 15% occurring only once. Germline CDR1 KGHSH, CDR2 LQKENI. The V end lost 5 bases, the J end lost 4 bases, and 15 bases lay between the germline ends. The CDR3 consists of 16 residues. The data are from a study of human T cells and chemical hapten exposure. Time point reported: pre-sensitization, week 0. Specified treatment: therapeutic diphenylcyclopropenone sensitization with weekly scalp DPC.

The clonotype originates from a woman in her forties or fifties with alopecia areata. Some clones in this sample may be carry-over from other donors' samples. Sequencing was performed on whole blood, taken in connection with sensitization to the hapten diphenylcyclopropenone (DPC). This chain uses TRBV18 with TRBJ1-6, with D tentatively TRBD1 (6 bases). The CDR3 loop is CASSSVGQSYNSPLHF. DNA of the CDR3: TGTGCCAGCTCATCCGTCGGACAGTCTTATAATTCACCCCTCCACTTT.